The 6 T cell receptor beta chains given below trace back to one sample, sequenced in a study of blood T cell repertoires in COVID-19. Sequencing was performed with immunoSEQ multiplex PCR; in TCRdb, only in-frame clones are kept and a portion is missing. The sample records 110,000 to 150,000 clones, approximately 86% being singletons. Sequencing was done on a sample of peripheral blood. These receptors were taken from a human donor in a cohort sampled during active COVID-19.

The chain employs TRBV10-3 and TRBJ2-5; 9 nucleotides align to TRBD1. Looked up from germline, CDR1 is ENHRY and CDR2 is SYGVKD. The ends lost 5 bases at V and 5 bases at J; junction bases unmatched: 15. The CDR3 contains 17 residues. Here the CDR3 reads CAISPTPGQGKWETQYF. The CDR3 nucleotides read TGTGCCATCAGTCCAACGCCAGGACAGGGGAAATGGGAGACCCAGTACTTC.

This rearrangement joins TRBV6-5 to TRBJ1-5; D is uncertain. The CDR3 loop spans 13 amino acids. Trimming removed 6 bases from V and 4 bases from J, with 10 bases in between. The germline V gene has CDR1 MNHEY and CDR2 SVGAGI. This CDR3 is CASSESLNQPQHF. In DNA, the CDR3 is TGTGCCAGCAGCGAGAGTTTGAATCAGCCCCAGCATTTT.

The DNA for the CDR3 is TGTGCCAGCAGCGTAGACTGGTCCGGGTATGGCTACACCTTC. Protein product: CASSVDWSGYGYTF. The genes are TRBV9 and TRBJ1-2; D is unresolved. The CDR3 covers 14 residues. V lost 0 bases and J lost 5, with 11 bases in between. CDR1 and CDR2 (germline): SGDLS, YYNGEE.

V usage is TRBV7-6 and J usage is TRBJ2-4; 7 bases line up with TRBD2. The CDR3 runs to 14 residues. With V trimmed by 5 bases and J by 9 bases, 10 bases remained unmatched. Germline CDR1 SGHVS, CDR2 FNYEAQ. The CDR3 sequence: CASSPPGGSSIQYF. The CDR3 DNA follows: TGTGCCAGCAGCCCCCCGGGAGGTTCGAGCATTCAGTACTTC.

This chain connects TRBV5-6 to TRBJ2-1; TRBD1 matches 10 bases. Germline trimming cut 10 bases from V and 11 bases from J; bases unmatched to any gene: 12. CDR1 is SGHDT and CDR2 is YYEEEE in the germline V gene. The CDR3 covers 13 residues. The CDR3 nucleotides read TGTGCCTCAGCACGGACAGGGGGTACCAAGCAGTTCTTC. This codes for CASARTGGTKQFF. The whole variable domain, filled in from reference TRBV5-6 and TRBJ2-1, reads DAGVTQSPTHLIKTRGQQVTLRCSPKSGHDTVSWYQQALGQGPQFIFQYYEEEERQRGNFPDRFSGHQFPNYSSELNVNALLLGDSALYLCASARTGGTKQFFGPGTRLTVL.

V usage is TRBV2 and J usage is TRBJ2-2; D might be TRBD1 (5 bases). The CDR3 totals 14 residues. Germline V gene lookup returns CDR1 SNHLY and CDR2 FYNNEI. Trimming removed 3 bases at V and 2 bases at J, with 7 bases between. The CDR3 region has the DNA TGTGCCAGCAGTGACCAGGGTAACACCGGGGAGCTGTTTTTT. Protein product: CASSDQGNTGELFF.